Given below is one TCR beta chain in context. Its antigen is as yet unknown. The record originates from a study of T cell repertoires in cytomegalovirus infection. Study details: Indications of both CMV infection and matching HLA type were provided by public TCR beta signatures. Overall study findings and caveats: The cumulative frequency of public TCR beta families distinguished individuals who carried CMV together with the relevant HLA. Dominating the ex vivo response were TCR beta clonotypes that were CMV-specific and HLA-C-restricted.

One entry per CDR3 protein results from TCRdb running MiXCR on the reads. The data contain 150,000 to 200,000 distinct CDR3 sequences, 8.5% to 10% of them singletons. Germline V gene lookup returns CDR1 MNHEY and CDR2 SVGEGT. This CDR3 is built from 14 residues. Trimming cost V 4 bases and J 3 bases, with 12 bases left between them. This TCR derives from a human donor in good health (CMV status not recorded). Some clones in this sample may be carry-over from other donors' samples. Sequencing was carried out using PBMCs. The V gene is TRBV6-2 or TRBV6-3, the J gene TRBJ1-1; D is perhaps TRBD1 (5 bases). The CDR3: CASSSWGWDTEAFF. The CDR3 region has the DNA TGTGCCAGCAGTTCTTGGGGCTGGGACACTGAAGCTTTCTTT.